One sample yielded the 22 T cell receptor beta chains listed below, sequenced in a study of T-cell reconstitution after alpha-beta-depleted transplantation in children. The TCRbeta library incorporated unique molecular identifiers. TCRdb passed the PCR reads through MiXCR, listing each CDR3 protein once. The sample carries about 580,000 distinct CDR3 sequences, under 30% recorded once. This specimen was PBMCs, mostly from graft donor cells, taken 360 days after TCRalphabeta/CD19-depleted stem cell transplant. The origin of the receptors is a boy younger than two who had a stem cell transplant for acute myeloid leukemia, so the T cells may come from the graft donor.

This clonotype was seen only a few times. This chain joins TRBV7-2 and TRBJ2-5; 8 bases agree with TRBD1. CDR1 is SGHTA and CDR2 is FQGNSA in the germline V gene. The CDR3 has 14 amino acids. With V trimmed by 6 bases and J by 2 bases, 5 bases remained unmatched. As DNA, the CDR3 is TGTGCCAGCAGTGGACAGGGCTTTCAAGAGACCCAGTACTTC. It translates to CASSGQGFQETQYF.

This clonotype was counted many times. The CDR3, as DNA: TGTGCCAGCAGCTCGACTAGCGGGGCCACAGATACGCAGTATTTT. Translation: CASSSTSGATDTQYF. The J gene is TRBJ2-3, the V gene TRBV12-3 or TRBV12-4, with TRBD2 identical over 11 bases. The CDR3 extends over 15 amino acids. Unmatched junction bases numbered 4, after V lost 6 bases and J lost 2 bases.

V gene TRBV29-1 combines with J gene TRBJ1-1; TRBD1 is a possible D gene (5 bases). CDR1 is SQVTM and CDR2 is ANQGSEA in the germline V gene. The CDR3 has 13 residues. Trimming cost V 8 bases and J 4 bases, with 17 bases left between them. CDR3 nucleotides: TGCAGCACGGGGCAGACTTCGTTCACTGAAGCTTTCTTT. This sequence encodes CSTGQTSFTEAFF.

This clonotype was seen only a few times. J is TRBJ2-1 and V is TRBV4-3, with 14 bases aligning to TRBD2. From germline, CDR1 is LGHNA and CDR2 YSLEER. CDR3 length: 15 residues. The V segment lost 0 bases and the J segment 10 bases; nucleotides outside the gene matches: 2. The CDR3 nucleotides read TGCGCCAGCAGCCAAGAGGGACTAGCGGGGGAAGAGCAGTTCTTC. Protein product: CASSQEGLAGEEQFF.

This clonotype was recorded at least ten times. This rearrangement joins TRBV7-2 to TRBJ1-1; 8 nucleotides align to TRBD1. Trimming cost V 0 bases and J 6 bases; bases outside gene matches: 9. Germline lookup yields CDR1 SGHTA and CDR2 FQGNSA. The CDR3 is made up of 16 amino acids. The CDR3 nucleotides read TGTGCCAGCAGCTTAGCCCCAGGACAGGGATGGGCTGAAGCTTTCTTT. This gives the protein CASSLAPGQGWAEAFF.

The chain recombines TRBV12-3 or TRBV12-4 with TRBJ2-5, with 7 nucleotides matching TRBD1. Trimming removed 1 base from V and 0 bases from J; junction bases left unmatched: 8. The CDR3 sequence is 17 residues long. The CDR3 region is CASSLGEQGLYQETQYF. The CDR3, as DNA: TGTGCCAGCAGTTTAGGGGAACAGGGGTTGTACCAAGAGACCCAGTACTTC.

This clonotype was counted only a few times. The chain links TRBV9 to TRBJ2-2, with D unresolved. CDR3 length equals 16 residues. Germline V gene sequence: CDR1 SGDLS, CDR2 YYNGEE. Trimming cost V 0 bases and J 1 base, with 10 bases left between them. The CDR3 is CASSVVRGGNTGELFF. The CDR3 DNA reads TGTGCCAGCAGCGTAGTGCGCGGCGGGAACACCGGGGAGCTGTTTTTT.

The genes are TRBV6-1 and TRBJ2-6; 7 bases match TRBD1. CDR1 is MNHNS and CDR2 is SASEGT in the germline V gene. Germline trimming cut 7 bases from V and 4 bases from J; bases unmatched to any gene: 7. The CDR3 is made up of 15 amino acids. Here the CDR3 DNA reads TGTGCCAGCACTAGGGGGCGGTCCGGGGCCAACGTCCTGACTTTC. This gives the protein CASTRGRSGANVLTF.

The chain couples TRBV15 to TRBJ2-7; D unclear. Trimming took 3 bases from V and 3 from J, leaving 12 bases between them. The V gene's germline CDR1 is LNHNV and CDR2 YYDKDF (reference sequence). This CDR3 spans 14 amino acids. CDR3 coding DNA: TGTGCCACCAGCAGTGGAATCAGTTACTACGAGCAGTACGTC. As protein: CATSSGISYYEQYV.

This clonotype was picked up a small number of times. The chain carries TRBV20-1 and TRBJ2-6; 8 bases match TRBD1. The CDR3 has 15 residues. J gave up 2 bases and V 4 bases, and 4 bases lay outside the gene matches. Germline CDR1 DFQATT, CDR2 SNEGSKA (reference sequence). CDR3 coding DNA: TGCAGTGCTACTCCAGGGGGCGCTGGGGCCAACGTCCTGACTTTC. It is translated as CSATPGGAGANVLTF.

V gene TRBV20-1 combines with J gene TRBJ1-4; a possible D gene is TRBD1 (5 bases). The CDR3 is made up of 18 amino acids. Trimming cost V 1 base and J 4 bases, with 22 bases left between them. The germline V gene has CDR1 DFQATT and CDR2 SNEGSKA (reference sequence). CDR3 DNA: TGCAGTGCTAGAGGGCCGGACACAACCCCAACTCTTAATGAAAAACTGTTTTTT. Its translation: CSARGPDTTPTLNEKLFF.

Remarks on this clonotype: A much larger clone sits a single nucleotide away, making a read error possible. Since the CDR3 does not end with the conserved phenylalanine or tryptophan, this likely comes from a read error. The V call is TRBV20-1, the J call TRBJ1-6; D is unresolved. Trimming stripped 6 bases from V and 10 bases from J, with 7 bases between. The CDR3 is made up of 10 amino acids. The germline CDR1 and CDR2 sequences are DFQATT and SNEGSKA (reference sequence). The CDR3 nucleotides read TGCAGTGCCGGTGTCTCACCCCTCCACTGT. Translated: CSAGVSPLHC.

The sample holds one count of this clonotype. The genes are TRBV3-1 and TRBJ1-4, with a possible D match to TRBD1 (5 bases). CDR1 and CDR2 from the germline V gene are LGHDT and YNNKEL (reference sequence). Trimming pared 1 base from V and 14 bases from J, leaving 14 bases between. The CDR3 loop spans 13 amino acids. This CDR3 reads CASSQGTSQGLFF. CDR3 in DNA: TGTGCCAGCAGCCAAGGGACCTCCCAGGGCCTGTTTTTT.

This clonotype was seen repeatedly, ten times or more. This chain connects TRBV20-1 to TRBJ1-5, with D unclear. CDR1 is DFQATT, CDR2 SNEGSKA, per germline (reference sequence). This CDR3 contains 14 residues. The germline V and J ends were trimmed by 2 bases and 0 bases, with 8 bases remaining between them. CDR3 region: CSARTLYSNQPQHF. Written as DNA, the CDR3 is TGCAGTGCTAGAACCTTATATAGCAATCAGCCCCAGCATTTT.

In its sample, this clonotype was seen many times. The gene calls are TRBV10-3 and TRBJ1-2; D may be TRBD1 (5 bases). The ends were cut back, 4 bases at V and 0 bases at J, with 15 bases in the middle. Germline CDR1 is ENHRY and CDR2 is SYGVKD. The CDR3 consists of 16 residues. The CDR3 DNA follows: TGTGCCATCAGTGCCTACCCGGGGCCCGCTAACTATGGCTACACCTTC. This encodes CAISAYPGPANYGYTF.

The chain combines TRBV20-1 with TRBJ1-1; the D gene is possibly TRBD1 (5 bases). From germline, CDR1 is DFQATT and CDR2 SNEGSKA (reference sequence). V was cut by 2 bases and J by 7 bases, with 11 bases left in between. The CDR3 length is 12 residues. The CDR3 bases are TGCAGTGCTAGAATCAGGGCCTATGAAGCTTTCTTT. Protein sequence: CSARIRAYEAFF.

At least ten counts were recorded for this clonotype. This rearrangement joins TRBV18 to TRBJ1-2; D perhaps matches TRBD1 (5 bases). Per germline, CDR1 KGHSH and CDR2 LQKENI. The V and J ends lost 2 bases and 8 bases respectively, with 18 bases between them. The CDR3 length is 15 residues. CDR3 amino acids: CASSPEAGSSTGYTF. CDR3 nucleotide sequence: TGTGCCAGCTCACCAGAGGCAGGGTCCTCAACGGGCTACACCTTC.

V and J are TRBV27 and TRBJ2-1, with 9 bases that match TRBD2. There are 18 residues in the CDR3. V trimming: 2 bases; J trimming: 0 bases; junction bases outside the gene matches: 8. Germline assignment: CDR1 MNHEY and CDR2 SMNVEV (reference sequence). The DNA of the CDR3 is TGTGCCAGCAGTTTAGGGGCTAGCGGGGCAGCCTCCTACAATGAGCAGTTCTTC. This translates into CASSLGASGAASYNEQFF.

This clonotype showed up just a few times. This chain joins TRBV3-1 and TRBJ1-5, with D maybe TRBD1 (6 bases). This CDR3 has 13 amino acids. The germline V gene encodes CDR1 LGHDT and CDR2 YNNKEL (reference sequence). V was shortened by 3 bases and J by 7 bases, with 10 bases between the two germline ends. The CDR3 DNA follows: TGTGCCAGCAGCCAGGGGGCTGAGCAGCCCCAGCATTTT. Amino acids: CASSQGAEQPQHF.

This clonotype was seen at least ten times. V and J are TRBV15 and TRBJ2-1; D is ambiguous. Germline CDR1 reads LNHNV; CDR2 reads YYDKDF (reference sequence). The CDR3 loop spans 15 amino acids. Trimming took 5 bases from V and 7 from J, leaving 18 bases between them. The CDR3 coding sequence is TGTGCCACCAGCGGCCGGGCCCACGGCCTTAATGAGCAGTTCTTC. It specifies CATSGRAHGLNEQFF.

This clonotype showed up many times. In nucleotides, the CDR3 is TGTGCCAGCAGCTTAGAAATAGCGGGGACAGATACGCAGTATTTT. Translated: CASSLEIAGTDTQYF. The chain couples TRBV11-2 to TRBJ2-3, with 8 nucleotides matching TRBD2. Germline loops: CDR1 SGHAT, CDR2 FQNNGV. The CDR3 sequence is 15 residues long. Trimming took 0 bases from V and 3 from J; bases not matched to a gene: 2.

The chain couples TRBV5-6 to TRBJ1-1; a possible D gene is TRBD1 (5 bases). This CDR3 contains 14 residues. The V gene lost 4 bases and the J gene lost 6 bases, with 16 bases spanning the gap. Looked up from germline, CDR1 is SGHDT and CDR2 is YYEEEE. In nucleotides, the CDR3 is TGTGCCAGCAGCGTGCTCGGCAGGGTCGCTGAAGCTTTCTTT. Encoded protein: CASSVLGRVAEAFF.